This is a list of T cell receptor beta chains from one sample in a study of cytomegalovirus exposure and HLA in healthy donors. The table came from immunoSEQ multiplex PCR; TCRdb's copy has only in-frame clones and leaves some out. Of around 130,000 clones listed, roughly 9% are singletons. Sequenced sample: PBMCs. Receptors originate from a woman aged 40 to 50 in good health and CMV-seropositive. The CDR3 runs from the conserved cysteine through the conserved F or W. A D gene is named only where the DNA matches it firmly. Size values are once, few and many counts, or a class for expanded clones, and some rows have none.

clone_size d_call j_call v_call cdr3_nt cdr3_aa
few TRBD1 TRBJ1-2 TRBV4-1 TGCGCCAGCAGCCAAGATCTGGGACAGGGCGGACTTTGGGGAGGCTACACCTTC CASSQDLGQGGLWGGYTF
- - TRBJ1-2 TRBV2 TGTGCCAGCAGAGGACAGTCGGGCTATGGCTACACCTTC CASRGQSGYGYTF
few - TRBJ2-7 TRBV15 TGTGCCACCAGCAGAGAGCCGGGAACTCCGACCTACGAGCAGTACTTC CATSREPGTPTYEQYF
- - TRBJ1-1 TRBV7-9 TGTGCCAGCAGGCCCCAAGTCGGGGAACCAAGTTCGGGAGCTTTCTTT CASRPQVGEPSSGAFF
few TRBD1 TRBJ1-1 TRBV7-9 TGTGCCAGCAGCTCCTCGAAGGGGGGACAGAAGAACACTGAAGCTTTCTTT CASSSSKGGQKNTEAFF
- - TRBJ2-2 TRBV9 TGTGCCAGCAGCGTAGCAGGGGCCACCGGGGAGCTGTTTTTT CASSVAGATGELFF
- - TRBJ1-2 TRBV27 TGTGCCAGCAGTTTAAGCGGACAGCCAGGGTATGGCTACACCTTC CASSLSGQPGYGYTF
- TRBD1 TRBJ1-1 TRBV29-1 TGCAGCGTTGAAGGGGGACAGGTGAACACTGAAGCTTTCTTT CSVEGGQVNTEAFF
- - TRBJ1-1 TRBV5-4 TGTGCCAGCAGCTTGGGGCGGCGAACTATGAACACTGAAGCTTTCTTT CASSLGRRTMNTEAFF
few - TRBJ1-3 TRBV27 TGTGCCAGCTCGGATGGGGGGGCCACTGGAAACACCATATATTTT CASSDGGATGNTIYF
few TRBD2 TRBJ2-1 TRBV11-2 TGTGCCAGCAGCTTAGCTAGGACTCCGGGGGGGCACAATGAGCAGTTCTTC CASSLARTPGGHNEQFF
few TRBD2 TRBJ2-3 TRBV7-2 TGTGCCAGCAGCCAAACTAGCGGGGTCACAGATACGCAGTATTTT CASSQTSGVTDTQYF
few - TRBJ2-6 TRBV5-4 TGTGCCAGCAGCTTGAAAATATCTGGGGCCAACGTCCTGACTTTC CASSLKISGANVLTF
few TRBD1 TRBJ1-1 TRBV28 TGTGCCAGCAGTCCAGGGAACAGGGGAGGAACTGAAGCTTTCTTT CASSPGNRGGTEAFF
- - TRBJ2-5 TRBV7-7 TGTGCCAGCAGCTTAGTGGCAGGCCACCAAGAGACCCAGTACTTC CASSLVAGHQETQYF
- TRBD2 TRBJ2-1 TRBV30 TGTGCCTCTACACTAGCGGAGCACTCCTCCTACAATGAGCAGTTCTTC CASTLAEHSSYNEQFF
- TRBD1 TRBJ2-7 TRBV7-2 TGTGCCAGCAGTCGTAACAGGGGAAAGGGGCACGAGCAGTACTTC CASSRNRGKGHEQYF
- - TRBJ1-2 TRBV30 TGTGCCTGGAGTCCCCTCGGGGGGCCTGACTATGGCTACACCTTC CAWSPLGGPDYGYTF
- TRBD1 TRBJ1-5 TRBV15 TGTGCCACCAGCAGGACGACAGGGGAGTACCAGCCCCAGCATTTT CATSRTTGEYQPQHF
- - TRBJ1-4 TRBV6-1 TGTGCCAGCAGTTATAATGAAAAACTGTTTTTT CASSYNEKLFF
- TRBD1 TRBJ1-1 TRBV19 TGTGCCAGTAGTATAGGACGCGGACAGGTGAACACTGAAGCTTTCTTT CASSIGRGQVNTEAFF
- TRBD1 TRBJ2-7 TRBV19 TGTGCCAGTAGTATCCGGGGACAGGGCCACGAGCAGTACTTC CASSIRGQGHEQYF
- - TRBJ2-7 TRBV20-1 TGCAGTGCAAAGACAGGTTACGAGCAGTACTTC CSAKTGYEQYF
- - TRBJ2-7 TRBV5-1 TGCGCCAGCAGCCGAGCTCGAGGCTCGGAGGACGAGCAGTACTTC CASSRARGSEDEQYF
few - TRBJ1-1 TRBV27 TGTGCCACCCGACGAGAGGGCGAGAACACTGAAGCTTTCTTT CATRREGENTEAFF
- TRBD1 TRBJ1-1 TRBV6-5 TGTGCCAGCAGCCGCGTCTCAGGGGGCCGCCAAGCTTTCTTT CASSRVSGGRQAFF
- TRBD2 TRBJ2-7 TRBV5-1 TGCGCCAGCAGCTTGCCGACTAGCGGGGAAACCTACGAGCAGTACTTC CASSLPTSGETYEQYF
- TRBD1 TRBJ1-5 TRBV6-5 TGTGCCAGCAGTAGACAGGGTAGGAGCAATCAGCCCCAGCATTTT CASSRQGRSNQPQHF
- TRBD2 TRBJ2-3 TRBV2 TGTGCCAGCAGTCAACTAGCGGCGGGCACAGATACGCAGTATTTT CASSQLAAGTDTQYF
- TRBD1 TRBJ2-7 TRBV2 TGTGCCAGCAAGGGATCCGGGACAGGGATATACGAGCAGTACTTC CASKGSGTGIYEQYF
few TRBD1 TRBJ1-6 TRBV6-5 TGTGCCAGCAGTTGGGACAGGGGAGATAATTCACCCCTCCACTTT CASSWDRGDNSPLHF
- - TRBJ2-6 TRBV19 TGTGCCAGTAGTATGGGGAGAAGCGGGGCCAACGTCCTGACTTTC CASSMGRSGANVLTF
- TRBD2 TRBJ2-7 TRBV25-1 TGTGCCAGCAGTGAATTTGGGACTAGCGGTTCCTACGAGCAGTACTTC CASSEFGTSGSYEQYF
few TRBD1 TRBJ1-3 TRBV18 TGTGCCAGCTCACCTCGGGACAGGTACTCTGGAAACACCATATATTTT CASSPRDRYSGNTIYF
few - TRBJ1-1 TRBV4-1 TGCGCCAGCAGCCAGGACAGAAACCCCTTGGGGACTGAAGCTTTCTTT CASSQDRNPLGTEAFF
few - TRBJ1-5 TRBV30 TGTGCCTGGAGTGTCGGCAGGGATCAGCCCCAGCATTTT CAWSVGRDQPQHF
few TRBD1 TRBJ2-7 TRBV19 TGTGCCAGTAGTACGCCTCTGACAGGGCCCTACGAGCAGTACTTC CASSTPLTGPYEQYF
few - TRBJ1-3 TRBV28 TGTGCCAGCAGTTTCCCCCGGGGGGCTGGAAACACCATATATTTT CASSFPRGAGNTIYF
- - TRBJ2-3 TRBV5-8 TGTGCCAGCAGCTTGGCTCTTTCCACAGATACGCAGTATTTT CASSLALSTDTQYF
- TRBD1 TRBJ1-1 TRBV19 TGTGCCAGTAGTACCGGGACAGAAAACACTGAAGCTTTCTTT CASSTGTENTEAFF
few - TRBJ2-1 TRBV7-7 TGTGCCAGCAGCTTAAGTAGGGTCCGGGGCAATGAGCAGTTCTTC CASSLSRVRGNEQFF
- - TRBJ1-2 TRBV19 TGTGCCAGTAGTATAAGCCAGGGAATCTATGGCTACACCTTC CASSISQGIYGYTF
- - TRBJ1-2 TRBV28 TGTGCCAGCAGTTTAAGGTCTTTAGTGGGGGGTTCGGGCTATGGCTACACCTTC CASSLRSLVGGSGYGYTF
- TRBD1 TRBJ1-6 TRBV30 TGTGCCTGGAGTGGTGACAGGGTTTCACCCCTCCACTTT CAWSGDRVSPLHF
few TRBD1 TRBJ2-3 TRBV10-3 TGTGCCATCAAAAGGACAGGGGGCCGTTGGGGCACAGATACGCAGTATTTT CAIKRTGGRWGTDTQYF
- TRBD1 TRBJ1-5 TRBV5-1 TGCGCCAGCAGCCCGGGGGACAGGTTCAATCAGCCCCAGCATTTT CASSPGDRFNQPQHF
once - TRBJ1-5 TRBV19 TGTGCCAGTAGTATAGAAGCGGGAGATCAGCCCCAGCATTTT CASSIEAGDQPQHF
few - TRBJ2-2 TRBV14 TGTGCCAGCAGCGACGCCGGGTCCTTCACCGGGGAGCTGTTTTTT CASSDAGSFTGELFF